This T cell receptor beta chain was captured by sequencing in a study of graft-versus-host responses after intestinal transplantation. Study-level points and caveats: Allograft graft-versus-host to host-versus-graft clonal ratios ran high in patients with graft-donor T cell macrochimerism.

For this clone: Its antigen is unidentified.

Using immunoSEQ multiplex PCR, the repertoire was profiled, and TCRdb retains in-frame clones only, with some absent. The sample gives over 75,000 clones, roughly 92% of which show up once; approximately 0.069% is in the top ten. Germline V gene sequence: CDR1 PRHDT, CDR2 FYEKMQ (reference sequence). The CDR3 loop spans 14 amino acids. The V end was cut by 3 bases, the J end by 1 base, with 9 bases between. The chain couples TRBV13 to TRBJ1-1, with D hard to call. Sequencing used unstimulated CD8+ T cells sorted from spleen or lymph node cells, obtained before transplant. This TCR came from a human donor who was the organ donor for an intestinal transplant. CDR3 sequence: CASSFTQPNTEAFF. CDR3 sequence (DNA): TGTGCCAGCAGCTTCACACAGCCGAACACTGAAGCTTTCTTT.